Below are 15 T cell receptor beta chains sequenced from a single sample in a study of vaccination effects on CD4 cells after COVID-19. Their specific antigens are unknown. Generated by immunoSEQ multiplex PCR, the TCRdb table keeps only in-frame clones and is missing some. Among roughly 70,000 clones, about 80% were seen once, and the ten largest hold around 0.95%. Peptide-pool stimulation followed by sequencing identified expanded antigen-specific CD4+ clonotypes in the ViraFEST assay. Subsequent to 10 days of culture, CD4+ T cells were isolated. Each participant received a vaccine that was either BNT162b2 or mRNA-1273, given as two doses. Sequencing used CD4+ T cells from PBMCs cultured with HCoV-OC43 spike peptides, obtained after COVID-19 vaccination. Indicated subset: HCoV-OC43 spike overlapping peptide pool stimulation. These receptors came from a human donor who received a COVID-19 vaccine.

This CDR3 reads CASSTLTGISGTEAFF. DNA for the CDR3: TGCGCCAGCAGCACACTTACAGGGATTAGTGGCACTGAAGCTTTCTTT. The chain joins TRBV5-1 to TRBJ1-1, with a tentative D call TRBD1 (6 bases). The CDR3 length is 16 residues. Trimming pared 4 bases from V and 4 bases from J, leaving 20 bases between. Germline loops: CDR1 SGHRS, CDR2 YFSETQ.

The chain recombines TRBV18 with TRBJ2-7; D gene unclear. The germline V and J ends were trimmed by 2 bases and 6 bases, with 11 bases remaining between them. CDR1 KGHSH and CDR2 LQKENI come from the germline V gene. The CDR3 runs 13 residues. The CDR3 sequence is CASSPGQPLEQYV. Written as DNA, the CDR3 is TGTGCCAGCTCACCAGGGCAGCCCCTCGAGCAGTACGTC.

The chain carries TRBV18 and TRBJ2-4; possibly TRBD1 for D (6 bases). Per germline, CDR1 KGHSH and CDR2 LQKENI. The CDR3 is 18 residues long. Trimming removed 3 bases at V and 0 bases at J, with 18 bases between. The CDR3 reads CASSPRRTVSLAKNIQYF. CDR3 sequence (DNA): TGTGCCAGCTCACCGAGGCGGACAGTAAGTTTAGCCAAAAACATTCAGTACTTC.

The J gene is TRBJ2-2, the V gene TRBV6-9, with D perhaps TRBD1 (5 bases). V was pared by 6 bases and J by 4 bases, with 12 bases between. CDR3 length equals 14 residues. Germline-derived CDR1 and CDR2 are MNHGY and SVAAGI. The DNA for the CDR3 is TGTGCCAGCAGCCCTTCAGGGCCCACCGGGGAGCTGTTTTTT. Its translation is CASSPSGPTGELFF.

There are a few counts of this clone. The chain recombines TRBV5-6 with TRBJ2-3, with D hard to call. The V gene's germline CDR1 is SGHDT and CDR2 YYEEEE. This CDR3 is built from 12 residues. Between the trimmed V and J ends, which lost 2 bases and 2 bases, there was a span of 3 bases. The DNA for the CDR3 is TGTGCCAGCAGCTTTTTCACAGATACGCAGTATTTT. Its protein product is CASSFFTDTQYF. The whole variable domain, filled in from reference TRBV5-6 and TRBJ2-3, reads DAGVTQSPTHLIKTRGQQVTLRCSPKSGHDTVSWYQQALGQGPQFIFQYYEEEERQRGNFPDRFSGHQFPNYSSELNVNALLLGDSALYLCASSFFTDTQYFGPGTRLTVL.

The chain is built from TRBV5-1 and TRBJ1-1, with 9 bases aligning to TRBD1. Per the germline V gene, CDR1 is SGHRS and CDR2 is YFSETQ. This CDR3 has 16 amino acids. V trimming: 1 base; J trimming: 3 bases; junction bases outside the gene matches: 7. CDR3: CASSLKTGTGYTEAFF. The CDR3 bases are TGCGCCAGCAGCTTGAAGACCGGGACAGGGTACACTGAAGCTTTCTTT.

The V and J genes are TRBV12-5 and TRBJ2-1; D possibly corresponds to TRBD1 (6 bases). The CDR3 runs 14 residues. V shed 3 bases and J shed 8 bases, with 14 bases lying between them. The V gene's germline CDR1 is LGHNT and CDR2 FRNRAP. The CDR3: CASGFLQGSDEQFF. The CDR3 DNA sequence: TGTGCTAGTGGTTTTCTACAGGGTAGCGATGAGCAGTTCTTC.

This clone appeared a single time. The chain couples TRBV5-4 to TRBJ1-1, with a possible D match to TRBD1 (5 bases). The CDR3 consists of 14 residues. Germline CDR1 and CDR2: SGHNT and YYREEE (reference sequence). Deletions cut 0 bases from V and 4 bases from J, with 10 bases between. CDR3 DNA sequence: TGTGCCAGCAGCTTGGCAGGGTATGCCACTGAAGCTTTCTTT. Protein sequence: CASSLAGYATEAFF.

This clone was observed once. CDR3 protein: CASRPYTDSTDTQYF. The CDR3 region has the DNA TGTGCCAGCAGACCCTACACCGACAGCACAGATACGCAGTATTTT. J is TRBJ2-3 and V is TRBV6-5, with D hard to call. CDR1 and CDR2 (germline): MNHEY, SVGAGI. This CDR3 has 15 amino acids. The germline V and J ends were trimmed by 6 bases and 0 bases, with 13 bases remaining between them.

This clone showed up just a few times. This rearrangement joins TRBV7-2 to TRBJ2-3; D gene unclear. The V end was cut by 5 bases, the J end by 0 bases, with 3 bases between. This CDR3 region has 12 residues. Per germline, CDR1 SGHTA and CDR2 FQGNSA. CDR3 residues: CASSPSTDTQYF. For the CDR3, the DNA is TGTGCCAGCAGCCCTAGCACAGATACGCAGTATTTT.

The count of this clone is one. The CDR3 reads CASSVRGYWQFF. The CDR3 DNA follows: TGTGCCAGCAGCGTCAGGGGTTATTGGCAGTTCTTC. The chain joins TRBV28 to TRBJ2-1, with TRBD1 as a possible D gene (6 bases). CDR3 size: 12 residues. Germline V lookup: CDR1 MDHEN, CDR2 SYDVKM. Trimming stripped 6 bases from V and 12 bases from J, with 15 bases between.

V is TRBV10-3 and J is TRBJ2-3; no firm D call. The CDR3 consists of 15 residues. The ends were cut back, 0 bases at V and 3 bases at J, with 10 bases in the middle. The germline V gene encodes CDR1 ENHRY and CDR2 SYGVKD. The CDR3 loop reads CAISESGLQTDTQYF. CDR3 DNA: TGTGCCATCAGTGAGTCCGGGCTACAGACAGATACGCAGTATTTT.

The V and J genes are TRBV4-1 and TRBJ1-2; D uncertain. This CDR3 has 15 amino acids. V gave up 1 base and J gave up 4 bases, with 13 bases separating them. CDR1 MGHRA and CDR2 YSYEKL come from the germline V gene. The CDR3 is CASSQVATDLYGYTF. CDR3 bases: TGCGCCAGCAGCCAAGTCGCCACAGACCTCTATGGCTACACCTTC.

The V gene is TRBV29-1, the J gene TRBJ1-2, with D maybe TRBD1 (6 bases). The germline CDR1 and CDR2 sequences are SQVTM and ANQGSEA. Trimming took off 5 bases at V and 3 bases at J, with 13 bases between the two ends. The CDR3 contains 13 residues. CDR3 coding DNA: TGCAGCGTTTCGGGCAGGGGTGACTATGGCTACACCTTC. It codes for CSVSGRGDYGYTF.

The chain recombines TRBV9 with TRBJ1-2; 8 bases agree with TRBD1. The trim removed 3 bases at V and 8 bases at J, leaving 9 bases unmatched. The germline V gene has CDR1 SGDLS and CDR2 YYNGEE. The CDR3 runs 14 residues. DNA for the CDR3: TGTGCCAGCAGCGCATCCGGGACAGGCGGCGGCTACACCTTC. This gives the protein CASSASGTGGGYTF.